What follows describes a single TCR beta chain. The entry originates in a study of T cell changes during pregnancy in multiple sclerosis. This CDR3 comprises 17 residues. The ends were cut back, 4 bases at V and 2 bases at J, with 17 bases in the middle. The germline V gene encodes CDR1 LGHNA and CDR2 YNFKEQ. Sequencing was performed with immunoSEQ multiplex PCR; in TCRdb, only in-frame clones are kept and a portion is missing. There are tens of thousands of clones in the sample; about 90% occur only once, and about 6.3% lies in the top ten. The chain recombines TRBV4-2 with TRBJ1-4; perhaps TRBD1 as D (5 bases). This sample comprised CD8+ T cells from peripheral blood mononuclear cells, obtained before pregnancy. The TCR originated in a female donor with multiple sclerosis, enrolled in a pregnancy study. CDR3 sequence: CASSPGSPGFTNEKLFF. CDR3 sequence (DNA): TGTGCCAGCAGCCCTGGGTCCCCAGGGTTTACTAATGAAAAACTGTTTTTT.